This T cell receptor (beta chain) derives from a study of blood T cell repertoires in COVID-19. At the level of the study: The origin of the acute and convalescent COVID-19 samples was the United States, Italy and Spain. The analysed material was cDNA or gDNA that came from T cells, B-cell-depleted T cells, or PBMCs.

The CDR3 has 14 residues. The V gene lost 0 bases and the J gene lost 2 bases, with 7 bases spanning the gap. Germline CDR1 and CDR2: SEHNR and FQNEAQ (reference sequence). Per the original data handling: Amplification of reference gene primers was used by the study to estimate nucleated cell counts. Profiling relied on immunoSEQ multiplex PCR, and the TCRdb table lists in-frame clones only, not all of them. D and trimming come from the DNA, and the V and J calls and clone size come from that table. The table lists approximately 130,000 clones, under 85% of them singletons. The sequence was collected from a man in his forties with active or convalescent COVID-19. The sequencing input was peripheral blood. This rearrangement joins TRBV7-9 to TRBJ2-5; D unclear. CDR3 nucleotides: TGTGCCAGCAGCTTAGCTAGTGTGCAAGAGACCCAGTACTTC. Translation: CASSLASVQETQYF.